This T cell receptor (beta chain) came from a study of blood T cell repertoires in COVID-19. About the research overall: T cells, B-cell-depleted T cells, or PBMCs provided the cDNA or gDNA that served as material.

V was pared by 2 bases and J by 2 bases, with 9 bases between. Germline V gene data show CDR1 as ENHRY and CDR2 as SYGVKD. The CDR3 loop spans 15 amino acids. Study processing details: Using reference gene primer amplification, nucleated cell counts were estimated. Sequencing was performed with immunoSEQ multiplex PCR; in TCRdb, only in-frame clones are kept and a portion is missing. The DNA was the basis for D and trimming; V, J and clone size are from that table. This repertoire shows under 150,000 clones, 84% found once; its top ten account for 17%. Source material: peripheral blood. The gene calls are TRBV10-3 and TRBJ1-4; the D gene is possibly TRBD1 (5 bases). The sequence derives from a woman older than 75 with acute or convalescent COVID-19. CDR3: CAISERQGTNEKLFF. CDR3 sequence (DNA): TGTGCCATCAGTGAGAGGCAGGGCACTAATGAAAAACTGTTTTTT.